The 2 T cell receptor beta chains presented below share a single source sample, sequenced in a study of chronic HIV infection and antiretroviral therapy. TCRdb re-called the 5' RACE reads with MiXCR, one entry per CDR3 protein. The sample lists roughly 50,000 distinct CDR3 sequences; under 20% were seen once. The sample consisted of peripheral blood. All receptors come from an adult who had HIV and had not received antiretroviral therapy, or was an uninfected healthy control (not recorded which).

J is TRBJ1-4 and V is TRBV2; the D gene is possibly TRBD1 (5 bases). CDR1 and CDR2 from the germline V gene are SNHLY and FYNNEI. V gave up 6 bases and J gave up 1 base, with 9 bases separating them. The CDR3 has 14 amino acids. CDR3 nucleotides: TGTGCCAGCAGGGGACGGAGAACTAATGAAAAACTGTTTTTT. Amino acids: CASRGRRTNEKLFF.

The chain employs TRBV30 and TRBJ1-1, with D uncertain. Germline values: CDR1 GTSNPN, CDR2 SVGIG (reference sequence). This CDR3 spans 15 amino acids. V lost 0 bases, J lost 5 bases, and 16 bases lay in between. This chain's CDR3 is CAWSVLPDMGTEAFF. In DNA, the CDR3 is TGTGCCTGGAGTGTACTCCCCGACATGGGAACTGAAGCTTTCTTT.